This TCR beta chain was captured by sequencing in a study of cytomegalovirus exposure and HLA in healthy donors. Study outcomes and limitations: Later analysis identified a missense DCLRE1C variant that was linked to TCR beta V- and J-gene trimming.

Germline loops: CDR1 SGHVS, CDR2 FQNEAQ. The ends lost 4 bases at V and 10 bases at J; junction bases unmatched: 11. The CDR3 runs 14 residues. Primers: 60 Vbeta forward and 13 Jbeta reverse. Libraries were prepared by immunoSEQ multiplex PCR; TCRdb keeps only in-frame clonotypes and omits some of them. In the table there are approximately 190,000 clones, 80% to 85% of which are singletons. Regarding this clone: Its antigen is currently unknown.

The source is a woman between 18 and 29 years old in good health and CMV-seronegative. Sequenced input: PBMCs. This chain uses TRBV7-8 with TRBJ2-7, with TRBD1 identical over 9 bases. The CDR3 DNA reads as TGTGCCAGCAGCTCGCCCGGGACAGGGCTGGATCAGTACTTC. It encodes CASSSPGTGLDQYF.